The sample holds a few counts of the clone carrying this T cell receptor (beta chain). Its antigen is not identified. Unique molecular identifiers were present on the cDNA, which also gained a universal primer site by template switching. TCRdb reprocessed the 5' RACE reads with MiXCR, giving one entry per CDR3 protein. The data show some 250,000 distinct CDR3 sequences, approximately 12% seen once. This sample is part of a study of identical twins. Healthy Caucasians made up all donors. The V gene's germline CDR1 is SGHVS and CDR2 FNYEAQ. The CDR3 has 16 amino acids. Trimming at V came to 1 base and at J to 0 bases, leaving 3 bases not matched to a gene. Study results and caveats: Part of the zero-insertion signal could reflect confounding by invariant MAIT and iNKT cells. Sequences that were out-of-frame, alpha and twin-shared displayed an excess of low generation probability.

These data also formed part of another study, on yellow fever vaccine responses in identical twins.

Sequencing was carried out using memory (CD45RO+) T cells sorted from blood. The J gene is TRBJ2-7, the V gene TRBV7-6; TRBD1 matches 10 bases. The receptor was isolated from a woman younger than 35 in good health. CDR3 in amino acids: CASSLGTGGPSYEQYF. DNA for the CDR3: TGTGCCAGCAGCTTAGGGACAGGGGGTCCCTCCTACGAGCAGTACTTC.